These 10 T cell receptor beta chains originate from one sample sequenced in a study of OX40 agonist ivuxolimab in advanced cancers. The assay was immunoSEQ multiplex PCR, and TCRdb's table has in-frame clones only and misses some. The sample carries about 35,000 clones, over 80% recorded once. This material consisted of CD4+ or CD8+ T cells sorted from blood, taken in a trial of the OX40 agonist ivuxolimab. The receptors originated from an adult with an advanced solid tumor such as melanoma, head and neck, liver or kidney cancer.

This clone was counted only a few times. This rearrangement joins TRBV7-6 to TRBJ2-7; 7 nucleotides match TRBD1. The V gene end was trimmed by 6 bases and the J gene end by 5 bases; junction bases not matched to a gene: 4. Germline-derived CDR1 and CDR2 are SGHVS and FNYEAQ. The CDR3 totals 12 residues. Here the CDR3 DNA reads TGTGCCAGCAGTCCTACAGGGGACGAGCAGTACTTC. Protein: CASSPTGDEQYF.

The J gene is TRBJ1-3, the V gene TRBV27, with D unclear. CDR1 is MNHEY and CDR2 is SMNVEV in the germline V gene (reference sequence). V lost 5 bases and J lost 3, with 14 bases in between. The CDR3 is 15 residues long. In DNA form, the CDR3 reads TGTGCCAGCAGTCAATCAGGAGGGTATGGAAACACCATATATTTT. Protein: CASSQSGGYGNTIYF.

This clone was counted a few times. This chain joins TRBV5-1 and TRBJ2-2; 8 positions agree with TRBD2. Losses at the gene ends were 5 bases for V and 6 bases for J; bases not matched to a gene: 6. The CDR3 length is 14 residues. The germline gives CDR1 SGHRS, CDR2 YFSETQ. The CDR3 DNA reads TGCGCCAGCAGATCCGCGGGGGGTGCCGGGGAGCTGTTTTTT. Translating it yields CASRSAGGAGELFF.

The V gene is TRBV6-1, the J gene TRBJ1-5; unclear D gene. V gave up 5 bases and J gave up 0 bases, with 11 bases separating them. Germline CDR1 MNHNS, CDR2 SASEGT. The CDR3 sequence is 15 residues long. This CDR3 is CASSWSLGSNQPQHF. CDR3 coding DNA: TGTGCCAGCAGTTGGTCCTTGGGTAGCAATCAGCCCCAGCATTTT.

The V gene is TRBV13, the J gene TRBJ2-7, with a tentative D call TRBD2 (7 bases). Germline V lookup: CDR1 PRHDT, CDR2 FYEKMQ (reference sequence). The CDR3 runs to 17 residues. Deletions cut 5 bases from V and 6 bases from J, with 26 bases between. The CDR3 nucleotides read TGTGCCAGCAGCCCCAGGAGGCCTGGTGGGGGGGCCCCCGAGCAGTACTTC. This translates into CASSPRRPGGGAPEQYF.

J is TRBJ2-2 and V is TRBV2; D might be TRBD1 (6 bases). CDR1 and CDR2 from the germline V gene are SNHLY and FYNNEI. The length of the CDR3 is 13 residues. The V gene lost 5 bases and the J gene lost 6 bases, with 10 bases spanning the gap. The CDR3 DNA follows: TGTGCCAGCAGTCCCAGGGGCGCCGGGGAGCTGTTTTTT. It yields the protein CASSPRGAGELFF.

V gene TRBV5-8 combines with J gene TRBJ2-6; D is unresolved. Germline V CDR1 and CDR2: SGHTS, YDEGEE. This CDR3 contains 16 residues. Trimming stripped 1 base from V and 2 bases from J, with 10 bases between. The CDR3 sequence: CASSLLVQAGANVLTF. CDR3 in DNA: TGTGCCAGCAGCTTGCTTGTCCAGGCTGGGGCCAACGTCCTGACTTTC.

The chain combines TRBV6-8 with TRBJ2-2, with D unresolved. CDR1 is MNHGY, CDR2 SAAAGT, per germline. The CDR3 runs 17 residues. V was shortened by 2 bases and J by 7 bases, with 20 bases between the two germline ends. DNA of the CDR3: TGTGCCAGCAGTTACAACTCGTCCCACGTCCCGATCGGGGAGCTGTTTTTT. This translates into CASSYNSSHVPIGELFF.

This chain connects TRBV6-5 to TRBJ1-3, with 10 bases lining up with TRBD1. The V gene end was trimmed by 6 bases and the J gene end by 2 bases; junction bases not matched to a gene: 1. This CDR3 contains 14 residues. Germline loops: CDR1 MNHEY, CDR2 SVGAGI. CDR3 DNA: TGTGCCAGCAGCGGGACAGGGGCTGGAAACACCATATATTTT. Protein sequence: CASSGTGAGNTIYF.

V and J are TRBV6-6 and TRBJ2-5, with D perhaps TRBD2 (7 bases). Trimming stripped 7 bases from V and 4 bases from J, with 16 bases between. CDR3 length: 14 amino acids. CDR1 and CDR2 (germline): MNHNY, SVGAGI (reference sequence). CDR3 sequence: CASTGGGGGETQYF. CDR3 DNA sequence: TGTGCCAGCACTGGGGGCGGGGGTGGAGAGACCCAGTACTTC.